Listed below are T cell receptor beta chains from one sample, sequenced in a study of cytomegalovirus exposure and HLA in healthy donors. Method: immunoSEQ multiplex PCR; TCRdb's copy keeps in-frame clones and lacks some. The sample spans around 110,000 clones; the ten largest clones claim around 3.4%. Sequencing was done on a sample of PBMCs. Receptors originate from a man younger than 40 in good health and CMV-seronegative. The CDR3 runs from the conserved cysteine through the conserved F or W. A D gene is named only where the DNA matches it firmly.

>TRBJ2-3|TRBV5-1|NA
TGCGCCAGCAGCTTGTACTCGCCCACAGATACGCAGTATTTT
CASSLYSPTDTQYF
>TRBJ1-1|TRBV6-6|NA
TGTGCCAGCACGAGGGAGGGGTTAAGCACTGAAGCTTTCTTT
CASTREGLSTEAFF
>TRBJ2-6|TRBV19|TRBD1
TGTGCCAGTAGTATAGATCCCCCGGGACAGTCTGGGGCCAACGTCCTGACTTTC
CASSIDPPGQSGANVLTF
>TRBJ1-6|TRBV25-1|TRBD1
TGTGCCAGCAGTGACCCGGGACAGGGGGCTTGGAATTCACCCCTCCACTTT
CASSDPGQGAWNSPLHF
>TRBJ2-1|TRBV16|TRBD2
TGTGCCAGCAGCCGCCGGGGGGGCTTCAATGAGCAGTTCTTC
CASSRRGGFNEQFF
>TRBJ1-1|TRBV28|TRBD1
TGTGCCAGCAGTTTAGAGGGGACAGCCAACACTGAAGCTTTCTTT
CASSLEGTANTEAFF
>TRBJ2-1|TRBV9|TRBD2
TGTGCCAGCAGCGACCTACTAGCGGGGGTAGTGGATGAGCAGTTCTTC
CASSDLLAGVVDEQFF
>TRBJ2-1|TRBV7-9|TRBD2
TGTGCCAGCAGCTTAGTAGGGGAGGGCGGGTTCTTC
CASSLVGEGGFF
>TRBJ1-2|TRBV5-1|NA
TGCGCCAGCAGAAGAGAGAACTATGGCTACACCTTC
CASRRENYGYTF
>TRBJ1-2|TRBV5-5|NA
TGTGCCAGCAGCTTTCAGGGGTATGGCTACACCTTC
CASSFQGYGYTF
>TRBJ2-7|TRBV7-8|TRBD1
TGTGCCAGCAGCTTGGGTCCGGGACAGCCCTACGAGCAGTACTTC
CASSLGPGQPYEQYF